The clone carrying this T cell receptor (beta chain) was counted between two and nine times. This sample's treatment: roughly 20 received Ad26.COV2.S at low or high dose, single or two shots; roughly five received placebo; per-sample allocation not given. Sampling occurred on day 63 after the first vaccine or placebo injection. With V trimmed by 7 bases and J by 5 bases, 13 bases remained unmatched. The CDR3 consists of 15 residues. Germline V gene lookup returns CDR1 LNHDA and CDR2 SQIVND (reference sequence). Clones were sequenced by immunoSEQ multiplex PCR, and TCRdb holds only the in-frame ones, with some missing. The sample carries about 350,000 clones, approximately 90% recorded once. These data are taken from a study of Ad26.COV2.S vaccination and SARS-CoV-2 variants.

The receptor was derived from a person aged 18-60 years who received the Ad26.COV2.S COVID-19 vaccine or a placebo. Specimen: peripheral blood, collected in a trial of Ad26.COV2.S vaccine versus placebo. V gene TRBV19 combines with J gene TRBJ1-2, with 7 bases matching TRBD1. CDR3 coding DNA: TGTGCCAGTATGGGAAGGGGGCAGGGTCGGTATGGCTACACCTTC. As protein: CASMGRGQGRYGYTF.